The 25 T cell receptor beta chains in this list originate from one sample, sequenced in a study of cytomegalovirus exposure and HLA in healthy donors. The PCR ran on 60 Vbeta and 13 Jbeta primers. Libraries were prepared by immunoSEQ multiplex PCR; TCRdb keeps only in-frame clonotypes and omits some of them. Seen here are roughly 200,000 clones, approximately 80% observed once, and the top ten hold roughly 3.2%. The sequencing input was PBMCs. These receptors all stem from a middle-aged man in good health and CMV-seropositive.

The chain is built from TRBV7-3 and TRBJ2-3; 8 nucleotides match TRBD2. CDR1 and CDR2 from the germline V gene are SGHTA and FQGTGA. The CDR3 covers 17 residues. V lost 0 bases to trimming and J lost 5 bases; unmatched junction nucleotides: 10. The CDR3 DNA sequence: TGTGCCAGCAGCTTAACCCCCCTCCGGGGGGGCAAAGATACGCAGTATTTT. Amino acid sequence: CASSLTPLRGGKDTQYF.

The sample holds one count of this clone. The chain carries TRBV6-1 and TRBJ2-5; TRBD1 agrees at 9 bases. With the DNA end fitting TRBJ2-7 better, the J assignment may be wrong. CDR1 and CDR2 from the germline V gene are MNHNS and SASEGT. This CDR3 comprises 13 residues. Here the CDR3 DNA reads TGTGCCAGCACTCAGGACAGGGGCAGCGAGCAGTACTTC. This sequence encodes CASTQDRGSEQYF.

The V gene is TRBV19, the J gene TRBJ1-3; D possibly corresponds to TRBD1 (5 bases). The CDR3 totals 15 residues. CDR1 LNHDA and CDR2 SQIVND come from the germline V gene (reference sequence). The germline V and J ends were trimmed by 3 bases and 2 bases, with 11 bases remaining between them. The CDR3 DNA reads TGTGCCAGTAGTATGCTCAGGGCGCCTGGAAACACCATATATTTT. The encoded protein is CASSMLRAPGNTIYF.

The rearrangement joins TRBV28 to TRBJ2-7; 7 bases are shared with TRBD2. CDR1 and CDR2 (germline): MDHEN, SYDVKM. With 7 bases clipped from V and 3 bases from J, the junction kept 12 bases outside the gene matches. The CDR3 is made up of 15 amino acids. This CDR3 reads CASNAAGTTGYEQYF. For the CDR3, the DNA is TGTGCCAGCAATGCCGCTGGGACTACGGGCTACGAGCAGTACTTC.

This clone was found a few times. The chain joins TRBV6-5 to TRBJ1-2, with a weak D call TRBD1 (5 bases). This CDR3 is built from 14 residues. Trimming removed 2 bases from V and 8 bases from J, with 15 bases in between. Germline loops: CDR1 MNHEY, CDR2 SVGAGI. This CDR3 reads CASSYRGGTDGYTF. The CDR3 bases are TGTGCCAGCAGTTACAGGGGAGGGACGGACGGCTACACCTTC.

CDR3 region: CASSTPGSRNNEQFF. The CDR3 DNA is TGTGCCAGTAGTACCCCGGGATCCCGCAACAATGAGCAGTTCTTC. The chain links TRBV19 to TRBJ2-1, with D perhaps TRBD2 (5 bases). The CDR3 spans 15 residues. Germline V gene sequence: CDR1 LNHDA, CDR2 SQIVND (reference sequence). V lost 4 bases to trimming and J lost 5 bases, with 15 bases between them.

V usage is TRBV19 and J usage is TRBJ1-2; no definite D call. This CDR3 is built from 13 residues. CDR1 is LNHDA and CDR2 is SQIVND in the germline V gene (reference sequence). V was clipped by 5 bases and J by 3 bases, with 10 bases between them. The CDR3 DNA is TGTGCCAGTAGTCCTACAGTGTACTATGGCTACACCTTC. Amino acid sequence: CASSPTVYYGYTF.

The chain uses TRBV11-2 and TRBJ2-5; 8 bases line up with TRBD2. Germline values: CDR1 SGHAT, CDR2 FQNNGV. The CDR3 is 16 residues long. The J segment lost 2 bases and the V segment lost 5 bases, leaving 10 bases of the junction unmatched. The CDR3: CASSPNKRGPQETQYF. CDR3 DNA sequence: TGTGCCAGCAGCCCCAACAAGCGGGGGCCTCAAGAGACCCAGTACTTC.

The CDR3 here is CASSLDLVSEQYF. CDR3 DNA: TGTGCCAGCAGCTTGGATCTAGTCTCCGAGCAGTACTTC. V gene TRBV5-4 combines with J gene TRBJ2-7; D remains unclear. Looked up from germline, CDR1 is SGHNT and CDR2 is YYREEE (reference sequence). The ends were cut back, 0 bases at V and 6 bases at J, with 10 bases in the middle. The CDR3 is 13 residues long.

Worth noting for this clone: Other DNA sequences in the same sample also yield this CDR3. CDR3 DNA sequence: TGCGCCAGCAGCCCAGGGACAGGGGGAACAGATACGCAGTATTTT. Translation: CASSPGTGGTDTQYF. This sequence joins TRBV5-1 and TRBJ2-3; 11 nucleotides agree with TRBD1. Trimming removed 4 bases from V and 3 bases from J; junction bases left unmatched: 4. There are 15 residues in the CDR3. Germline V gene sequence: CDR1 SGHRS, CDR2 YFSETQ.

This clone was seen only a few times. V and J are TRBV6-5 and TRBJ2-1, with 9 bases matching TRBD1. Unmatched junction bases numbered 5, after V lost 5 bases and J lost 3 bases. CDR1 is MNHEY, CDR2 SVGAGI, per germline. The CDR3 is 15 amino acids. The CDR3 DNA reads TGTGCCAGCAGTCCGAACAGGGGGCACTACAATGAGCAGTTCTTC. Its protein is CASSPNRGHYNEQFF.

This clone appeared a single time. Other DNA sequences from this sample encode an identical CDR3 as well. The chain combines TRBV13 with TRBJ1-5; D gene ambiguous. Trimming left V 2 bases short and J 4 bases short, with 6 bases between. Germline-derived CDR1 and CDR2 are PRHDT and FYEKMQ (reference sequence). This CDR3 is 13 amino acids long. The CDR3 DNA sequence: TGTGCCAGCAGCTTATCGAGGAATCAGCCCCAGCATTTT. Amino acids: CASSLSRNQPQHF.

V usage is TRBV4-2 and J usage is TRBJ2-3, with 7 bases that match TRBD2. The CDR3 consists of 16 residues. The V gene end was trimmed by 3 bases and the J gene end by 2 bases; junction bases not matched to a gene: 8. In germline, CDR1 is LGHNA, CDR2 YNFKEQ. The CDR3 protein is CASSQAWGGSTDTQYF. The CDR3 DNA reads as TGTGCCAGCAGCCAGGCATGGGGGGGTTCCACAGATACGCAGTATTTT.

The CDR3 loop is CAISDPGQKYEQYF. The CDR3 bases are TGTGCCATCAGTGACCCGGGACAGAAATACGAGCAGTACTTC. V and J are TRBV10-3 and TRBJ2-7; 7 nucleotides align to TRBD1. Per the germline V gene, CDR1 is ENHRY and CDR2 is SYGVKD. V dropped 3 bases and J dropped 4; count of bases not matched to a gene: 6. This CDR3 has 14 residues.

The chain couples TRBV5-1 to TRBJ2-7; D is possibly TRBD1 (5 bases). V gave up 2 bases and J gave up 0 bases, with 6 bases separating them. Looked up from germline, CDR1 is SGHRS and CDR2 is YFSETQ. This CDR3 region has 13 residues. The CDR3 DNA is TGCGCCAGCAGCTTTGACAGCTCCTACGAGCAGTACTTC. It yields the protein CASSFDSSYEQYF.

The J gene is TRBJ2-7, the V gene TRBV18; 9 nucleotides agree with TRBD1. Germline V lookup: CDR1 KGHSH, CDR2 LQKENI. CDR3 length: 14 residues. V lost 4 bases to trimming and J lost 2 bases; unmatched junction nucleotides: 3. Written as DNA, the CDR3 is TGTGCCAGCTCACAGAGGACAGGGGCCTACGAGCAGTACTTC. The encoded protein is CASSQRTGAYEQYF.

The V and J genes are TRBV6-4 and TRBJ1-2, with 9 bases matching TRBD1. CDR1 MRHNA and CDR2 SNTAGT come from the germline V gene. This CDR3 has 15 amino acids. V shed 10 bases, J shed 4 bases, and the junction held 13 bases outside the gene matches. In DNA, the CDR3 is TGTGCCACCCGCATATCGGGACAGGGACCCTATGGCTACACCTTC. It yields the protein CATRISGQGPYGYTF.

This clone was observed once. V and J are TRBV5-4 and TRBJ2-3, with D unclear. The germline V and J ends were trimmed by 9 bases and 14 bases, with 19 bases remaining between them. This CDR3 contains 11 residues. In germline, CDR1 is SGHNT, CDR2 YYREEE (reference sequence). CDR3 DNA: TGTGCCACCATAGATCGAAAAACTGCGTATTTT. Translation gives CATIDRKTAYF.

V is TRBV5-1 and J is TRBJ2-1; 10 bases are a match to TRBD2. This CDR3 spans 17 amino acids. Germline CDR1 SGHRS, CDR2 YFSETQ. V trimming: 0 bases; J trimming: 0 bases; junction bases outside the gene matches: 3. In DNA form, the CDR3 reads TGCGCCAGCAGCTTGGTCCCTAGCGGGGGCTCCTACAATGAGCAGTTCTTC. Its protein is CASSLVPSGGSYNEQFF. Together with reference TRBV5-1 and TRBJ2-1, the CDR3 gives the full variable domain: KAGVTQTPRYLIKTRGQQVTLSCSPISGHRSVSWYQQTPGQGLQFLFEYFSETQRNKGNFPGRFSGRQFSNSRSEMNVSTLELGDSALYLCASSLVPSGGSYNEQFFGPGTRLTVL.

The chain combines TRBV7-8 with TRBJ2-1; 8 bases map to TRBD1. CDR1 SGHVS and CDR2 FQNEAQ come from the germline V gene. The CDR3 has 16 amino acids. J was trimmed by 2 bases and V by 5 bases; bases with no gene match: 8. This chain's CDR3 is CASSPRTGITYNEQFF. Written as DNA, the CDR3 is TGTGCCAGCAGCCCCAGGACAGGGATTACCTACAATGAGCAGTTCTTC. The full variable domain, in which reference TRBV7-8 and TRBJ2-1 provide the parts outside the CDR3, is GAGVSQSPRYKVAKRGQDVALRCDPISGHVSLFWYQQALGQGPEFLTYFQNEAQLDKSGLPSDRFFAERPEGSVSTLKIQRTQQEDSAVYLCASSPRTGITYNEQFFGPGTRLTVL.

J is TRBJ2-1 and V is TRBV14; the D gene is possibly TRBD1 (6 bases). Germline V CDR1 and CDR2: SGHDN, FVKESK. V lost 4 bases and J 10 bases, leaving 14 bases between the germline ends. The CDR3 is 13 residues long. CDR3 loop: CASSPRTQGEQFF. The CDR3, as DNA: TGTGCCAGCAGCCCACGGACGCAGGGGGAGCAGTTCTTC.

The chain has TRBV5-4 and TRBJ2-1; 16 nucleotides agree with TRBD2. CDR1 is SGHNT, CDR2 YYREEE, per germline (reference sequence). With 3 bases clipped from V and 14 bases from J, the junction kept 8 bases outside the gene matches. The CDR3 runs to 15 residues. In DNA, the CDR3 is TGTGCCAGCAGCTGGGGACTAGCGGGAGGGCCGGGGGAGTTCTTC. This sequence encodes CASSWGLAGGPGEFF.

The J gene is TRBJ2-7, the V gene TRBV6-6, with D uncertain. The CDR3 extends over 12 amino acids. Germline assignment: CDR1 MNHNY and CDR2 SVGAGI (reference sequence). Trimming left V 2 bases short and J 7 bases short, with 9 bases between. CDR3 DNA: TGTGCCAGCAGTTACAGCCACGGGGAGCAGTACTTC. Translating gives CASSYSHGEQYF.

V and J are TRBV7-8 and TRBJ2-1; 7 bases are a match to TRBD2. The trim removed 2 bases at V and 2 bases at J, leaving 12 bases unmatched. CDR1 SGHVS and CDR2 FQNEAQ come from the germline V gene. CDR3 length: 18 residues. The CDR3 protein is CASSLRRYAGVTYNEQFF. CDR3 coding DNA: TGTGCCAGCAGCTTAAGAAGATACGCGGGAGTCACCTACAATGAGCAGTTCTTC.

The chain combines TRBV29-1 with TRBJ2-1, with a weak D call TRBD1 (5 bases). V lost 7 bases to trimming and J lost 6 bases, with 19 bases between them. Germline V CDR1 and CDR2: SQVTM, ANQGSEA. This CDR3 is 14 amino acids long. The CDR3 DNA reads TGCAGCGCCTTGACGTTTCGGACACGCAATGAGCAGTTCTTC. Translated, it gives CSALTFRTRNEQFF.